A selection of T cell receptor beta chains follows, all from one sample in a study of blood T cell repertoires in COVID-19. The method was immunoSEQ multiplex PCR; TCRdb's version includes in-frame clones alone and lacks a portion of them. The sample includes about 250,000 clones, more than 75% of them seen just once. Sequences were obtained from PBMCs or T cells enriched from blood (not recorded which). Source of these receptors: a man aged 18 to 30 who had recovered from COVID-19. The CDR3 runs from the conserved cysteine through the conserved F or W. The D gene is left open where the match is weak. Expanded clones get a size class; other rows say once, few or many, or leave the size out.

d_call	clone_size	v_call	j_call	cdr3_aa	cdr3_nt
TRBD1	NA	TRBV5-8	TRBJ1-4	CASSLPGQGRDEKLFF	TGTGCCAGCAGCTTGCCCGGACAGGGGAGGGACGAAAAACTGTTTTTT
TRBD2	NA	TRBV4-1	TRBJ2-7	CASSQGLAGSYEQYF	TGCGCCAGCAGCCAGGGACTAGCGGGATCCTACGAGCAGTACTTC
NA	NA	TRBV29-1	TRBJ2-5	CSVEPGTQETQYF	TGCAGCGTTGAACCGGGAACTCAAGAGACCCAGTACTTC
TRBD2	NA	TRBV5-4	TRBJ2-3	CASSLVAGGGTDTQYF	TGTGCCAGCAGCTTGGTGGCGGGAGGTGGCACAGATACGCAGTATTTT
NA	NA	TRBV3-1/TRBV3-2	TRBJ2-7	CASSQDVSYEQYF	TGTGCCAGCAGCCAAGACGTCTCCTACGAGCAGTACTTC
TRBD1	NA	TRBV28	TRBJ2-5	CASSLGTGGYETQYF	TGTGCCAGCAGTTTGGGGACAGGGGGCTATGAGACCCAGTACTTC
NA	NA	TRBV6-5	TRBJ2-3	CASSYRGSTDTQYF	TGTGCCAGCAGTTATAGGGGGAGCACAGATACGCAGTATTTT
TRBD1	NA	TRBV5-1	TRBJ1-5	CASSLEGQGRQPQHF	TGCGCCAGCAGCTTGGAGGGACAGGGAAGGCAGCCCCAGCATTTT
NA	NA	TRBV10-3	TRBJ2-7	CAISERQSSYEQYF	TGTGCCATCAGTGAACGACAGAGCTCCTACGAGCAGTACTTC
NA	NA	TRBV7-9	TRBJ1-3	CASSLVGRRVDTIYF	TGTGCCAGCAGCTTAGTCGGCCGACGGGTGGACACCATATATTTT
NA	NA	TRBV4-2	TRBJ2-1	CASSQTVNGEYNEQFF	TGTGCCAGCAGCCAGACGGTGAACGGGGAATACAATGAGCAGTTCTTC
NA	NA	TRBV7-9	TRBJ2-5	CASSLFVGAETQYF	TGTGCCAGCAGCTTATTTGTAGGGGCCGAGACCCAGTACTTC
NA	NA	TRBV12-5	TRBJ2-3	CASGLLLWIGDTDTQYF	TGTGCTAGTGGTTTGCTTTTATGGATAGGGGACACAGATACGCAGTATTTT
NA	once	TRBV19	TRBJ1-5	CASSRTPGFNSNQPQHF	TGTGCCAGTAGCCGGACCCCGGGATTCAATAGCAATCAGCCCCAGCATTTT
TRBD1	NA	TRBV12-3/TRBV12-4	TRBJ2-3	CASGTGGRDTQYF	TGTGCCAGCGGTACAGGGGGCCGGGATACGCAGTATTTT
NA	NA	TRBV5-1	TRBJ2-1	CASTNSGLNEQFF	TGCGCCAGCACCAACTCAGGGTTAAATGAGCAGTTCTTC
NA	NA	TRBV10-3	TRBJ2-1	CAISEEAAYNEQFF	TGTGCCATCAGTGAGGAGGCAGCTTACAATGAGCAGTTCTTC
NA	NA	TRBV7-7	TRBJ2-5	CASSLGADQETQYF	TGTGCTAGCAGCTTAGGCGCGGATCAAGAGACCCAGTACTTC
NA	NA	TRBV19	TRBJ1-3	CASSIRPSRGRSSGNTIYF	TGTGCCAGTAGTATCAGGCCATCCAGGGGACGCTCCTCTGGAAACACCATATATTTT
NA	few	TRBV7-9	TRBJ1-1	CASSLGQVTRDTEAFF	TGTGCCAGCAGCTTAGGACAGGTAACCCGAGACACTGAAGCTTTCTTT
NA	NA	TRBV27	TRBJ1-2	CASSFGVSYGYTF	TGTGCCAGCAGTTTCGGAGTCTCCTATGGCTACACCTTC
NA	NA	TRBV12-3/TRBV12-4	TRBJ1-5	CASSLGVGQPQHF	TGTGCCAGCAGTTTAGGGGTCGGGCAGCCCCAGCATTTT
TRBD2	NA	TRBV19	TRBJ2-1	CASSKTSGPYNEQFF	TGTGCCAGTAGTAAAACTAGCGGACCGTACAATGAGCAGTTCTTC
NA	NA	TRBV4-2	TRBJ1-4	CASSQDPPGTNEKLFF	TGTGCCAGCAGCCAAGATCCCCCGGGGACTAATGAAAAACTGTTTTTT
NA	NA	TRBV7-2	TRBJ1-2	CASSATGLIPGYTF	TGTGCCAGCAGCGCGACAGGACTTATTCCTGGCTACACCTTC
NA	NA	TRBV12-5	TRBJ1-6	CASGPPEQRGISPLHF	TGTGCTAGTGGCCCCCCCGAGCAGAGAGGGATTTCACCCCTCCACTTT
NA	NA	TRBV6-5	TRBJ2-1	CASRGIAFLDEQFF	TGTGCCAGCCGGGGGATAGCGTTCCTCGATGAGCAGTTCTTC
NA	NA	TRBV28	TRBJ1-2	CASSWSLPGSGDYGYTF	TGTGCCAGCAGTTGGTCCCTCCCGGGAAGCGGAGACTATGGCTACACCTTC
TRBD1	NA	TRBV27	TRBJ2-7	CASRPRGRNTCEQYF	TGTGCCAGCAGACCTAGGGGGCGAAATACCTGCGAGCAGTACTTC
NA	NA	TRBV7-2	TRBJ2-7	CASSLSAGASYEQYF	TGTGCCAGCAGCTTATCCGCAGGGGCCTCCTACGAGCAGTACTTC
NA	NA	TRBV5-6	TRBJ2-2	CASSLALGVTGELFF	TGTGCCAGCAGCTTGGCCCTAGGTGTCACCGGGGAGCTGTTTTTT
NA	NA	TRBV7-9	TRBJ1-2	CASSLVSGHLNYGYTF	TGTGCCAGCAGCTTAGTTTCGGGACACCTTAACTATGGCTACACCTTC
TRBD2	NA	TRBV29-1	TRBJ2-7	CSVILERGSSYEQYF	TGCAGCGTTATCCTGGAGCGGGGGAGCTCCTACGAGCAGTACTTC
TRBD2	NA	TRBV11-3	TRBJ2-1	CASSLYPAGLGDEQFF	TGTGCCAGCAGCTTATATCCAGCGGGATTAGGGGATGAGCAGTTCTTC
NA	NA	TRBV20-1	TRBJ2-2	CSASSPTPGELFF	TGCAGTGCTAGTTCCCCCACACCCGGGGAGCTGTTTTTT
TRBD2	NA	TRBV3-1/TRBV3-2	TRBJ2-7	CASSQLSWAGGPYEQYF	TGTGCCAGCAGCCAACTAAGCTGGGCGGGGGGTCCCTACGAGCAGTACTTC
NA	NA	TRBV6-6	TRBJ1-5	CASEPTGSNQPQHF	TGTGCCAGCGAACCGACAGGTAGCAATCAGCCCCAGCATTTT
TRBD1	NA	TRBV9	TRBJ2-7	CASSRDRQRGEQYF	TGTGCCAGCAGCCGGGACAGACAGCGAGGCGAGCAGTACTTC
NA	NA	TRBV5-1	TRBJ2-1	CASSLGSSAYNEQFF	TGCGCCAGCAGCTTGGGGTCTAGCGCTTACAATGAGCAGTTCTTC
NA	NA	TRBV11-2	TRBJ1-2	CASSLRQGSANYGYTF	TGTGCCAGCAGCTTAAGGCAGGGATCCGCTAACTATGGCTACACCTTC
TRBD2	NA	TRBV28	TRBJ2-3	CASSFGLAGRNTQYF	TGTGCCAGCAGTTTCGGCCTAGCGGGACGGAATACGCAGTATTTT
NA	NA	TRBV6-4	TRBJ1-1	CASRDGTNTEAFF	TGTGCCAGCAGGGACGGGACAAACACTGAAGCTTTCTTT
NA	NA	TRBV25-1	TRBJ2-7	CASSSRDSFLSEQYF	TGTGCCAGCAGTTCCCGGGACTCATTTTTATCAGAGCAGTACTTC
NA	NA	TRBV12-3/TRBV12-4	TRBJ2-7	CASSLGQPYEQYF	TGTGCCAGCAGTTTGGGCCAGCCCTACGAGCAGTACTTC
NA	once	TRBV28	TRBJ1-4	CASSLLQGLYEKLFF	TGTGCCAGCAGTTTACTCCAGGGGCTGTATGAAAAACTGTTTTTT
TRBD1	NA	TRBV5-1	TRBJ2-3	CASRHQGGYDTQYF	TGCGCCAGCAGGCATCAAGGGGGCTATGATACGCAGTATTTT
TRBD2	NA	TRBV3-1/TRBV3-2	TRBJ2-5	CASWVAGAGAQYF	TGTGCCAGTTGGGTAGCGGGAGCGGGGGCCCAGTACTTC
NA	NA	TRBV3-1/TRBV3-2	TRBJ1-3	CASSPAGSGNTIYF	TGTGCCAGCAGCCCTGCCGGCTCTGGAAACACCATATATTTT